This TCR beta chain was captured in a study of shared clonotypes between healthy human individuals. Overall study: CD8 memory received one plate per donor, CD8 naive two, CD4 memory three and CD4 naive three.

The J segment lost 4 bases and the V segment lost 0 bases, leaving 3 bases of the junction unmatched. The CDR3 runs 15 residues. CDR1 and CDR2 (germline): SGHAT, FQDESV (reference sequence). The protocol was immunoSEQ multiplex PCR, while the TCRdb copy is restricted to in-frame clones and leaves out a portion. Here the sample spans roughly 2.2 million clones, 85% to 95% being singletons. Comment on this clone: In the same sample, other DNA sequences code for this CDR3.

HIV-negative, healthy adults without recent acute infections or vaccinations were the donors. Each sample came from a Caucasian adult donor living in Nashville, Tennessee. Sequencing used naive CD4+ T cells from PBMCs. The subset is: CD45RA+ positively selected. This clonotype was sampled from a man younger than 35 in good health. Some clones in this sample may be carry-over from other donors' samples. The chain employs TRBV11-1 and TRBJ2-7; TRBD1 agrees at 10 bases. CDR3: CASSLAGTGVYEQYF. In DNA form, the CDR3 reads TGTGCCAGCAGCTTAGCCGGGACAGGGGTTTACGAGCAGTACTTC.